These T cell receptor beta chains were read from a single sample in a study of T cell responses to AZD1222 COVID-19 vaccine. Some clones are missing from TCRdb's copy, which holds only in-frame ones; the method was immunoSEQ multiplex PCR. This sample yields over 100,000 clones, of which around 91% are seen a single time; around 1.7% belongs to the top ten. The sequencing used peripheral blood, collected on day 0 of AZD1222 vaccination. These receptors were taken from an adult in good health. Each CDR3 is given with its conserved first and last residue. The D gene is left open where the match is weak. Some rows have no size entry. The others give once, few or many, or a class for an expanded clone.

>.|.|TRBJ1-2|TRBV7-9
CASSSRVTYGYTF
TGTGCCAGCAGCTCCAGGGTAACGTATGGCTACACCTTC
>once|TRBD1|TRBJ2-5|TRBV12-3/TRBV12-4
CASSGQGRETQYF
TGTGCCAGCAGTGGACAGGGTCGAGAGACCCAGTACTTC
>.|.|TRBJ1-1|TRBV7-9
CASSLVGGETEAFF
TGTGCCAGCAGCTTGGTCGGGGGGGAGACTGAAGCTTTCTTT
>few|TRBD1|TRBJ1-5|TRBV3-1/TRBV3-2
CASSLGQGNQPQHF
TGTGCCAGCAGCCTTGGACAGGGCAATCAGCCCCAGCATTTT
>.|.|TRBJ1-1|TRBV6-5
CASSTGLVGFEAFF
TGTGCCAGCAGTACAGGACTAGTGGGGTTCGAAGCTTTCTTT
>.|TRBD1|TRBJ1-1|TRBV6-5
CASRDPTGANTEAFF
TGTGCCAGCAGAGATCCGACAGGGGCAAACACTGAAGCTTTCTTT
>.|TRBD1|TRBJ1-1|TRBV18
CASSPSTGGTEAFF
TGTGCCAGCTCACCCTCGACAGGGGGCACTGAAGCTTTCTTT
>.|.|TRBJ2-3|TRBV5-1
CASSLAGTADTQYF
TGCGCCAGCAGCTTGGCCGGGACCGCAGATACGCAGTATTTT
>.|.|TRBJ2-1|TRBV24-1
CATSDPSVGGREQFF
TGTGCCACCAGTGACCCTAGCGTCGGGGGAAGGGAGCAGTTCTTC
>.|.|TRBJ1-6|TRBV3-1/TRBV3-2
CASSQDRGWNNSPLHF
TGTGCCAGCAGCCAAGATAGGGGTTGGAATAATTCACCCCTCCACTTT
>.|.|TRBJ2-3|TRBV3-1/TRBV3-2
CASSPTRSSTDTQYF
TGTGCCAGCAGCCCGACTAGGTCGAGCACAGATACGCAGTATTTT
>once|TRBD1|TRBJ1-1|TRBV18
CASSPGTGYAEAFF
TGTGCCAGCTCACCAGGGACAGGGTACGCTGAAGCTTTCTTT
>.|TRBD2|TRBJ2-2|TRBV7-3
CASSLTGGGNTGELFF
TGTGCCAGCAGCTTAACTGGCGGGGGGAACACCGGGGAGCTGTTTTTT
>.|TRBD1|TRBJ1-2|TRBV5-1
CASSSGQNYGYTF
TGCGCCAGCAGCTCGGGACAGAATTATGGCTACACCTTC
>.|TRBD1|TRBJ1-2|TRBV11-3
CASSWTGKGYTF
TGTGCCAGCAGCTGGACAGGGAAAGGCTACACCTTC
>.|TRBD2|TRBJ2-1|TRBV18
CASSPGLAEYNEQFF
TGTGCCAGCTCACCTGGACTAGCGGAGTACAATGAGCAGTTCTTC
>.|.|TRBJ1-1|TRBV24-1
CATITGGAGDTEAFF
TGTGCCACCATAACCGGGGGCGCGGGGGACACTGAAGCTTTCTTT
>.|.|TRBJ1-3|TRBV4-3
CASSPPGQGSGNTIYF
TGCGCCAGCAGCCCCCCCGGCCAGGGCTCTGGAAACACCATATATTTT
>.|TRBD1|TRBJ1-6|TRBV27
CASSLFGTGDSPLHF
TGTGCCAGCAGTTTATTCGGGACAGGGGATTCACCCCTCCACTTT
>once|TRBD1|TRBJ1-5|TRBV10-3
CAISQDRGNQPQHF
TGTGCCATCAGTCAGGACAGGGGTAATCAGCCCCAGCATTTT
>.|TRBD1|TRBJ2-2|TRBV30
CAWNVPGTGYTGELFF
TGTGCCTGGAATGTTCCGGGGACAGGGTACACCGGGGAGCTGTTTTTT
>.|.|TRBJ2-6|TRBV7-8
CASSSGRTSGANVLTF
TGTGCCAGCAGCAGTGGACGGACCTCTGGGGCCAACGTCCTGACTTTC
>.|.|TRBJ2-3|TRBV5-6
CASSPDPLADTQYF
TGTGCCAGCAGCCCCGACCCCTTGGCAGATACGCAGTATTTT
>.|TRBD1|TRBJ2-1|TRBV24-1
CATSDLQVQGRWFF
TGTGCCACCAGTGATTTGCAAGTACAGGGGCGTTGGTTCTTC
>.|.|TRBJ1-1|TRBV9
CASSLGDGRSSNTEAFF
TGTGCCAGCAGCCTAGGAGACGGACGCTCCTCGAACACTGAAGCTTTCTTT
>.|TRBD1|TRBJ1-1|TRBV3-1/TRBV3-2
CASSLQGWNTEAFF
TGTGCCAGCAGCCTACAGGGGTGGAACACTGAAGCTTTCTTT
>few|TRBD2|TRBJ2-4|TRBV7-9
CASSLVSGAQNIQYF
TGTGCCAGCAGCCTTGTTAGCGGGGCCCAAAACATTCAGTACTTC
>.|.|TRBJ1-1|TRBV7-3
CASSLDFNTEAFF
TGTGCCAGCAGCTTGGATTTTAACACTGAAGCTTTCTTT
>once|.|TRBJ1-2|TRBV5-6
CASSLGRELSGYTF
TGTGCCAGCAGCTTGGGCAGGGAATTGTCTGGCTACACCTTC
>.|TRBD1|TRBJ2-3|TRBV5-1
CASSPGQELDTQYF
TGCGCCAGCAGCCCAGGACAGGAACTCGATACGCAGTATTTT
>.|TRBD1|TRBJ1-2|TRBV7-2
CASSLGRGHYGYTF
TGTGCCAGCAGCTTAGGTAGGGGGCACTATGGCTACACCTTC
>once|TRBD1|TRBJ1-2|TRBV20-1
CSASSRGRDYGYTF
TGCAGTGCTAGTAGCAGGGGGCGCGACTATGGCTACACCTTC
>.|TRBD1|TRBJ1-6|TRBV18
CASSPAAGGENSPLHF
TGTGCCAGCTCACCTGCGGCAGGGGGCGAAAATTCACCCCTCCACTTT
>.|TRBD2|TRBJ2-1|TRBV20-1
CSASRTSGSNEQFF
TGCAGTGCTAGTCGGACTAGCGGGAGTAATGAGCAGTTCTTC
>.|TRBD1|TRBJ1-5|TRBV5-5
CASSPGQGLDQPQHF
TGTGCCAGCAGCCCCGGACAGGGACTGGATCAGCCCCAGCATTTT
>.|.|TRBJ2-3|TRBV4-1
CASSGRTFFNTDTQYF
TGCGCCAGCAGCGGTCGTACCTTCTTCAACACAGATACGCAGTATTTT
>.|.|TRBJ1-2|TRBV9
CASSPQNRGNYGYTF
TGTGCCAGCAGCCCTCAGAATCGGGGTAACTATGGCTACACCTTC